A single sample is the source of the 24 T cell receptor beta chains below, sequenced in a study of cytomegalovirus exposure and HLA in healthy donors. The PCR employed 60 Vbeta primers together with 13 Jbeta primers. Here immunoSEQ multiplex PCR was the method, and the copy in TCRdb shows in-frame clones only, minus some. The data show more than 95,000 clones, 55% to 65% seen once. What was sequenced was PBMCs. The receptor source for this set is a woman in her thirties or forties in good health and CMV-seropositive.

This sequence joins TRBV6-5 and TRBJ1-4, with D hard to call. V was clipped by 6 bases and J by 5 bases, with 13 bases between them. The CDR3 length is 14 residues. The germline V gene encodes CDR1 MNHEY and CDR2 SVGAGI. CDR3 sequence (DNA): TGTGCCAGCAGGGAGGGAGGGCGGAATGAAAAACTGTTTTTT. It specifies CASREGGRNEKLFF.

This clone was recorded once. CDR3 amino acids: CASSLQGGRNTIYF. In DNA form, the CDR3 reads TGTGCCAGCAGTTTACAGGGGGGCAGAAACACCATATATTTT. The gene calls are TRBV28 and TRBJ1-3; 7 nucleotides align to TRBD1. The CDR3 consists of 14 residues. CDR1 MDHEN and CDR2 SYDVKM come from the germline V gene. Trimming removed 2 bases from V and 5 bases from J; junction bases left unmatched: 3.

The V and J genes are TRBV4-2 and TRBJ2-7; 9 bases are shared with TRBD2. J was trimmed by 3 bases and V by 1 base; bases with no gene match: 13. CDR1 and CDR2 (germline): LGHNA, YNFKEQ. The CDR3 has 18 amino acids. CDR3 loop: CASSQGVGSGSPGYEQYF. DNA for the CDR3: TGTGCCAGCAGCCAAGGGGTGGGTAGCGGGAGTCCCGGCTACGAGCAGTACTTC.

Note on this clone: At one of its ends the junction is not consistent with the germline gene, which may arise from a read error. The chain links TRBV25-1 to TRBJ2-5; 8 bases agree with TRBD1. The CDR3 has 15 residues. From germline, CDR1 is MGHDK and CDR2 SYGVNS. The CDR3 protein is CASSPSDREQETQYF. In DNA form, the CDR3 reads TGTGCCAGCAGTCCTTCGGACAGGGAACAAGAAACCCAGTACTTC.

The rearrangement uses TRBV2 and TRBJ2-5; no reliable D call. The CDR3 is 11 amino acids. Deletions cut 5 bases from V and 2 bases from J, with 3 bases between. Germline CDR1 and CDR2: SNHLY and FYNNEI. The CDR3 here is CASSIQETQYF. The CDR3 nucleotides read TGTGCCAGCAGTATACAAGAGACCCAGTACTTC. Based on the CDR3 plus reference TRBV2 and TRBJ2-5, the full variable domain is EPEVTQTPSHQVTQMGQEVILRCVPISNHLYFYWYRQILGQKVEFLVSFYNNEISEKSEIFDDQFSVERPDGSNFTLKIRSTKLEDSAMYFCASSIQETQYFGPGTRLLVL.

This clone has a single count. This sequence joins TRBV6-5 and TRBJ1-6; possibly TRBD1 for D (5 bases). The CDR3 has 15 residues. From germline, CDR1 is MNHEY and CDR2 SVGAGI. V lost 0 bases and J 10 bases, leaving 13 bases between the germline ends. CDR3 protein: CASSYSGTSGSPLHF. The CDR3 nucleotides are TGTGCCAGCAGTTACTCCGGTACCTCAGGGTCACCCCTCCACTTT.

This clone has a handful of counts. The V call is TRBV6-5, the J call TRBJ1-4, with 7 nucleotides matching TRBD1. The CDR3 contains 15 residues. The germline V gene has CDR1 MNHEY and CDR2 SVGAGI. After removal of 2 bases from V and 5 bases from J, the junction contained 5 bases not matched to a gene. CDR3: CASSYGTAINEKLFF. The CDR3 bases are TGTGCCAGCAGTTACGGGACAGCCATCAATGAAAAACTGTTTTTT.

This clone was seen just once. The chain combines TRBV7-9 with TRBJ2-3, with TRBD2 matching over 8 bases. Unmatched junction bases numbered 10, after V lost 5 bases and J lost 3 bases. The CDR3 extends over 16 amino acids. CDR1 is SEHNR, CDR2 FQNEAQ, per germline (reference sequence). The CDR3 bases are TGTGCCAGCAGCCCACCAGCGGGAGATGCAACAGATACGCAGTATTTT. It encodes CASSPPAGDATDTQYF.

V is TRBV28 and J is TRBJ2-2, with TRBD2 identical over 13 bases. J was trimmed by 6 bases and V by 8 bases; bases with no gene match: 6. The CDR3 spans 15 residues. Germline V CDR1 and CDR2: MDHEN, SYDVKM. Here the CDR3 reads CASEGLAGEAGELFF. In DNA form, the CDR3 reads TGTGCCAGCGAAGGACTAGCGGGAGAGGCCGGGGAGCTGTTTTTT.

The rearrangement links TRBV11-2 to TRBJ1-1, with TRBD1 as a possible D gene (5 bases). Trimming took off 3 bases at V and 1 base at J, with 9 bases between the two ends. Germline-derived CDR1 and CDR2 are SGHAT and FQNNGV. This CDR3 has 14 amino acids. This CDR3 is CASSFSGGNTEAFF. CDR3 sequence (DNA): TGTGCCAGCAGCTTCTCGGGGGGGAACACTGAAGCTTTCTTT.

The V call is TRBV6-5, the J call TRBJ2-7; 13 nucleotides agree with TRBD2. The V gene end was trimmed by 6 bases and the J gene end by 7 bases; junction bases not matched to a gene: 3. CDR3 length equals 13 residues. Germline CDR1 MNHEY, CDR2 SVGAGI. The CDR3 here is CASRGTSGIEQYF. The CDR3 DNA follows: TGTGCCAGCAGGGGGACTAGCGGGATTGAGCAGTACTTC.

The chain is built from TRBV10-3 and TRBJ2-7, with D maybe TRBD2 (6 bases). V was trimmed by 9 bases and J by 2 bases, leaving 14 bases between them. Per germline, CDR1 ENHRY and CDR2 SYGVKD. The CDR3 consists of 13 residues. The CDR3: CAILRDLTYEQYF. DNA for the CDR3: TGTGCCATTCTTCGGGACTTAACCTACGAGCAGTACTTC.

The chain has TRBV27 and TRBJ1-1; 7 bases agree with TRBD1. The CDR3 is 15 amino acids. Per germline, CDR1 MNHEY and CDR2 SMNVEV (reference sequence). J gave up 5 bases and V 6 bases, and 12 bases lay outside the gene matches. The CDR3 DNA is TGTGCCAGCAGCTTAACGGGACAGCCAGTGACTGAAGCTTTCTTT. Encoded protein: CASSLTGQPVTEAFF.

The chain links TRBV13 to TRBJ1-4; D is unresolved. The germline gives CDR1 PRHDT, CDR2 FYEKMQ (reference sequence). CDR3 size: 15 residues. Trimming took 0 bases from V and 4 from J, leaving 9 bases between them. CDR3 amino acids: CASSLGHTSNEKLFF. Written as DNA, the CDR3 is TGTGCCAGCAGCTTAGGCCATACCAGTAATGAAAAACTGTTTTTT.

This chain connects TRBV5-6 to TRBJ2-1, with 14 bases matching TRBD2. The trim removed 4 bases at V and 4 bases at J, leaving 10 bases unmatched. This CDR3 has 18 amino acids. Germline V lookup: CDR1 SGHDT, CDR2 YYEEEE. The CDR3 protein is CASSQGLAGVMMYNEQFF. The CDR3, as DNA: TGTGCCAGCAGCCAGGGACTAGCGGGAGTTATGATGTACAATGAGCAGTTCTTC.

The J gene is TRBJ1-4, the V gene TRBV7-9, with D maybe TRBD1 (5 bases). Germline CDR1 reads SEHNR; CDR2 reads FQNEAQ (reference sequence). This CDR3 has 14 amino acids. The germline V and J ends were trimmed by 3 bases and 6 bases, with 11 bases remaining between them. The CDR3 DNA reads TGTGCCAGCAGCTTCGACAGTCTCCATGAAAAACTGTTTTTT. Protein sequence: CASSFDSLHEKLFF.

The V gene is TRBV4-2, the J gene TRBJ2-7; 11 positions match TRBD2. In germline, CDR1 is LGHNA, CDR2 YNFKEQ. The trim removed 4 bases at V and 2 bases at J, leaving 1 base unmatched. This CDR3 has 14 amino acids. The CDR3 reads CASSLSGRAYEQYF. In DNA, the CDR3 is TGTGCCAGCAGCCTTAGCGGGAGGGCCTACGAGCAGTACTTC.

The chain joins TRBV28 to TRBJ2-1; the match to TRBD2 covers 9 bases. Trimming at V came to 5 bases and at J to 5 bases, leaving 13 bases not matched to a gene. Germline assignment: CDR1 MDHEN and CDR2 SYDVKM. The CDR3 contains 17 residues. The CDR3 loop is CASSPRSGTSYHNEQFF. CDR3 bases: TGTGCCAGCAGTCCCCGAAGTGGGACTAGCTACCACAATGAGCAGTTCTTC.

This clone has just a few counts. The chain recombines TRBV4-3 with TRBJ1-2; 8 bases line up with TRBD1. The CDR3 consists of 13 residues. The germline V gene encodes CDR1 LGHNA and CDR2 YSLEER. J gave up 3 bases and V 4 bases, and 1 base lay outside the gene matches. CDR3 sequence (DNA): TGCGCCAGCAGCCTGGGACAGGACTATGGCTACACCTTC. Translating gives CASSLGQDYGYTF.

A few counts support this clone. The CDR3 is CASSMGTVVLYNSPLHF. CDR3 bases: TGTGCCAGCAGCATGGGGACAGTCGTCCTCTATAATTCACCCCTCCACTTT. The V gene is TRBV4-2, the J gene TRBJ1-6; 7 positions match TRBD1. The CDR3 is 17 residues long. The junction had 10 bases not matched to a gene; V was cut back by 5 bases and J by 3 bases. Germline CDR1 and CDR2: LGHNA and YNFKEQ.

The CDR3 protein is CASSLGRENQPQHF. CDR3 nucleotides: TGTGCCAGCAGCTTAGGACGGGAGAATCAGCCCCAGCATTTT. The chain combines TRBV7-2 with TRBJ1-5; D is undetermined. Germline CDR1 and CDR2: SGHTA and FQGNSA. This CDR3 spans 14 amino acids. Trimming took off 1 base at V and 4 bases at J, with 8 bases between the two ends.

The gene calls are TRBV18 and TRBJ2-2; unclear D gene. V lost 6 bases to trimming and J lost 3 bases, with 8 bases between them. CDR3 length: 13 amino acids. Germline loops: CDR1 KGHSH, CDR2 LQKENI. CDR3: CASSSLDTGELFF. The CDR3 nucleotides are TGTGCCAGCTCGAGTTTAGACACCGGGGAGCTGTTTTTT.

The chain combines TRBV6-1 with TRBJ1-6; 7 positions agree with TRBD1. The CDR3 length is 20 residues. Germline V gives CDR1 MNHNS, CDR2 SASEGT. The V gene end was trimmed by 4 bases and the J gene end by 3 bases; junction bases not matched to a gene: 18. The CDR3 reads CASSARGSRQGGFYNSPLHF. The DNA for the CDR3 is TGTGCCAGCAGTGCCCGGGGAAGTCGGCAGGGGGGATTCTATAATTCACCCCTCCACTTT.

The V call is TRBV29-1, the J call TRBJ2-1; 7 bases agree with TRBD1. CDR1 is SQVTM, CDR2 ANQGSEA, per germline. With 2 bases clipped from V and 7 bases from J, the junction kept 8 bases outside the gene matches. The CDR3 is made up of 14 amino acids. CDR3 in amino acids: CSVEKGQSWNEQFF. DNA of the CDR3: TGCAGCGTTGAAAAGGGACAGTCTTGGAATGAGCAGTTCTTC.